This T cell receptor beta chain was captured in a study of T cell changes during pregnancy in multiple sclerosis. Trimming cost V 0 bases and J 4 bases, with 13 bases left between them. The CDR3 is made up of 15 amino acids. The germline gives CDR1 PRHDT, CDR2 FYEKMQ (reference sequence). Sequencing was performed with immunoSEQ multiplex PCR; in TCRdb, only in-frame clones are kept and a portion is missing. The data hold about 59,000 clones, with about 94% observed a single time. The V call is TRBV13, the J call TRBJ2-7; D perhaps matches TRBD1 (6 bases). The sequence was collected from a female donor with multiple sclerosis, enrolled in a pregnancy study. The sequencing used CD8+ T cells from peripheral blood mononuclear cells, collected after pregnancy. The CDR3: CASSLGWGTLYEQYF. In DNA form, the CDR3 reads TGTGCCAGCAGCTTAGGCTGGGGGACACTGTACGAGCAGTACTTC.